Sample share makes the clone carrying this T cell receptor (beta chain) medium-sized. TCRdb reprocessed the PCR reads using MiXCR. The sample contains 20,000 to 25,000 clones, roughly 24% of which appear only once. The CDR3 runs to 14 residues. The V gene end was trimmed by 5 bases and the J gene end by 2 bases; junction bases not matched to a gene: 2. Germline lookup yields CDR1 SGHTA and CDR2 FQGNSA. Every patient was untreated before thyroid surgery. This entry comes from a study of metastatic and nonmetastatic thyroid tumors. The sample was tumor tissue. This chain connects TRBV7-2 to TRBJ2-7; 11 nucleotides match TRBD2. The TCR comes from a female donor with papillary thyroid cancer or a benign thyroid nodule (not recorded which). Some clones in this sample may be carry-over from other donors' samples. CDR3: CASSQTSGAYEQYF. The DNA for the CDR3 is TGTGCCAGCAGCCAGACTAGCGGGGCCTACGAGCAGTACTTC.